These 9 T cell receptor beta chains came from one sample sequenced in a study of cytomegalovirus exposure and HLA in healthy donors. PCR involved 60 Vbeta and 13 Jbeta primers. Profiled with immunoSEQ multiplex PCR; TCRdb holds only in-frame clones, not every one. Among around 82,000 clones, about four fifths were seen once, and the ten largest hold around 5.8%. Material: PBMCs. All receptors derive from a male donor in good health and CMV-seropositive.

The chain couples TRBV7-8 to TRBJ2-3, with 8 bases aligning to TRBD2. This CDR3 contains 16 residues. Unmatched junction bases numbered 5, after V lost 1 base and J lost 2 bases. The germline gives CDR1 SGHVS, CDR2 FQNEAQ. The DNA for the CDR3 is TGTGCCAGCAGCTTAGTGGGACTAGGGACCACAGATACGCAGTATTTT. Its translation: CASSLVGLGTTDTQYF. Filled out from reference TRBV7-8 and TRBJ2-3, the complete variable domain reads GAGVSQSPRYKVAKRGQDVALRCDPISGHVSLFWYQQALGQGPEFLTYFQNEAQLDKSGLPSDRFFAERPEGSVSTLKIQRTQQEDSAVYLCASSLVGLGTTDTQYFGPGTRLTVL.

V and J are TRBV4-3 and TRBJ2-5, with TRBD2 matching 8 bases. This CDR3 is 16 amino acids long. V lost 1 base to trimming and J lost 1 base; unmatched junction nucleotides: 5. Looked up from germline, CDR1 is LGHNA and CDR2 is YSLEER. This chain's CDR3 is CASSQGVAGTQETQYF. The CDR3 DNA is TGCGCCAGCAGCCAAGGGGTAGCGGGGACCCAAGAGACCCAGTACTTC.

This rearrangement joins TRBV9 to TRBJ1-5; 7 nucleotides line up with TRBD1. Germline V gene data show CDR1 as SGDLS and CDR2 as YYNGEE. This CDR3 is 14 amino acids long. V gave up 0 bases and J gave up 7 bases; unmatched junction bases: 4. In nucleotides, the CDR3 is TGTGCCAGCAGCGTAGATACAGGGGACCAGCCCCAGCATTTT. The encoded protein is CASSVDTGDQPQHF.

The rearrangement links TRBV29-1 to TRBJ2-5; TRBD2 might be the D (6 bases). Germline loops: CDR1 SQVTM, CDR2 ANQGSEA. V was cut by 8 bases and J by 4 bases, with 14 bases left in between. This CDR3 has 12 residues. CDR3 loop: CSIRTTGETQYF. In nucleotides, the CDR3 is TGCAGCATCAGGACTACTGGAGAGACCCAGTACTTC.

The chain joins TRBV9 to TRBJ1-3; D is uncertain. Trimming cost V 0 bases and J 4 bases, with 8 bases left between them. Germline V gene lookup returns CDR1 SGDLS and CDR2 YYNGEE. This CDR3 has 14 amino acids. The CDR3 sequence: CASSVDPLGNTIYF. Here the CDR3 DNA reads TGTGCCAGCAGCGTAGACCCACTGGGAAACACCATATATTTT.

This clone was seen a single time. The rearrangement uses TRBV7-9 and TRBJ1-2, with TRBD1 as a possible D gene (6 bases). With 5 bases removed from V and 4 bases from J, the gap between germline ends came to 17 bases. This CDR3 is 15 amino acids long. From germline, CDR1 is SEHNR and CDR2 FQNEAQ (reference sequence). The CDR3 reads CASSLLQGQGYGYTF. As DNA, the CDR3 is TGTGCCAGCAGCCTGCTTCAGGGGCAAGGCTATGGCTACACCTTC.

CDR3 sequence: CASSLGEGNEKLFF. CDR3 DNA: TGCGCCAGCAGCTTGGGGGAGGGGAATGAAAAACTGTTTTTT. This sequence joins TRBV5-1 and TRBJ1-4, with D tentatively TRBD1 (5 bases). The length of the CDR3 is 14 residues. Deletions cut 0 bases from V and 5 bases from J, with 8 bases between. The germline V gene has CDR1 SGHRS and CDR2 YFSETQ. Full variable domain (remainder filled in from reference TRBV5-1 and TRBJ1-4): KAGVTQTPRYLIKTRGQQVTLSCSPISGHRSVSWYQQTPGQGLQFLFEYFSETQRNKGNFPGRFSGRQFSNSRSEMNVSTLELGDSALYLCASSLGEGNEKLFFGSGTQLSVL.

This chain connects TRBV2 to TRBJ1-2; D might be TRBD1 (6 bases). The length of the CDR3 is 14 residues. V lost 7 bases, J lost 4 bases, and 16 bases lay in between. The germline gives CDR1 SNHLY, CDR2 FYNNEI. The CDR3 DNA is TGTGCCAGCATGGGATTCAGGGGACGCTATGGCTACACCTTC. It translates to CASMGFRGRYGYTF.

The gene calls are TRBV28 and TRBJ1-6; 7 nucleotides agree with TRBD1. CDR3 length equals 17 residues. V shed 3 bases, J shed 0 bases, and the junction held 5 bases outside the gene matches. Germline loops: CDR1 MDHEN, CDR2 SYDVKM. Written as DNA, the CDR3 is TGTGCCAGCAGTTTGACAGGGTACCGCTCCTATAATTCACCCCTCCACTTT. It encodes CASSLTGYRSYNSPLHF.